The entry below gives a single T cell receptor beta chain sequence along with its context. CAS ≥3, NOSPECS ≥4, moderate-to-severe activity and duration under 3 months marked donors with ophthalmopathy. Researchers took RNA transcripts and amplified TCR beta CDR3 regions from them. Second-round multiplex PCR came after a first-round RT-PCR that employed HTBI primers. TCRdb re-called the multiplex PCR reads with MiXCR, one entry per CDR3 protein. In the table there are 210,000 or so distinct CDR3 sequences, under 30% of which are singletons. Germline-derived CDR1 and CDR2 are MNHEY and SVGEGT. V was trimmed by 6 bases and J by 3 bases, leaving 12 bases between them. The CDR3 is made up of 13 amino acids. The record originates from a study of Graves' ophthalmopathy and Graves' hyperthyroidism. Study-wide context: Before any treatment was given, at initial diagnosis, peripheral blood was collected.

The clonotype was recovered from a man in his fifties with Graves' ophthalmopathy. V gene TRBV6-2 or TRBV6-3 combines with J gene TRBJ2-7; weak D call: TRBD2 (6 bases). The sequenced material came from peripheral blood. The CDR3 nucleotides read TGTGCCAGCAGCGTTACTAGCAGCTACGAGCAGTACTTC. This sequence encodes CASSVTSSYEQYF.